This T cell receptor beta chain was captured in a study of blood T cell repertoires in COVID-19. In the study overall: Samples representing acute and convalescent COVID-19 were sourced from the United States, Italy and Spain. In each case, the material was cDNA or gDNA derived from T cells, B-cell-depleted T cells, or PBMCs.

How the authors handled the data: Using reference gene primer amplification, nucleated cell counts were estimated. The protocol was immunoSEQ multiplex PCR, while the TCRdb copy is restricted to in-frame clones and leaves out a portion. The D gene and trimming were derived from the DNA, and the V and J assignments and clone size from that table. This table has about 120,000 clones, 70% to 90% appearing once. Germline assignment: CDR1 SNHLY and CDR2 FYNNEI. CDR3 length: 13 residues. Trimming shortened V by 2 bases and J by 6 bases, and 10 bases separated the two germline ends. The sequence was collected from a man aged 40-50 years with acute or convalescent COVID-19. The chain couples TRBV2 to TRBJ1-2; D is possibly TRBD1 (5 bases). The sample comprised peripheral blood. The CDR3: CASSETGIHGYTF. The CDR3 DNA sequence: TGTGCCAGCAGTGAAACAGGTATCCATGGCTACACCTTC. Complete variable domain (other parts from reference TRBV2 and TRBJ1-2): EPEVTQTPSHQVTQMGQEVILRCVPISNHLYFYWYRQILGQKVEFLVSFYNNEISEKSEIFDDQFSVERPDGSNFTLKIRSTKLEDSAMYFCASSETGIHGYTFGSGTRLTVV.